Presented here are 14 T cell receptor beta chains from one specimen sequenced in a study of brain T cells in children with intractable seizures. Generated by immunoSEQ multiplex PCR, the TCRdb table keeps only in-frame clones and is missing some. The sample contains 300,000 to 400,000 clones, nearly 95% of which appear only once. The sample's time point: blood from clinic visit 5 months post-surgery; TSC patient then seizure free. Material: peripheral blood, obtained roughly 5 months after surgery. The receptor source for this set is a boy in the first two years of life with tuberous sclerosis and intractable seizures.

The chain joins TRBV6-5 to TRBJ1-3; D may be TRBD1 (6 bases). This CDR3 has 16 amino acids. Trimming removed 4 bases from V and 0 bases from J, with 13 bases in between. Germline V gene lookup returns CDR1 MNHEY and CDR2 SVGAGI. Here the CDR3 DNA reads TGTGCCAGCAGTTCCGACAGGTACCCCTCTGGAAACACCATATATTTT. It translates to CASSSDRYPSGNTIYF.

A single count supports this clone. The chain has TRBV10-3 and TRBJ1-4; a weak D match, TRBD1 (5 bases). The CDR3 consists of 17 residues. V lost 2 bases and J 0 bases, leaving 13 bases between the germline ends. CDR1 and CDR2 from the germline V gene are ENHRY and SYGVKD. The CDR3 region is CAISEAGSQSTNEKLFF. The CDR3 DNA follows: TGTGCCATCAGTGAGGCAGGGTCCCAATCAACTAATGAAAAACTGTTTTTT.

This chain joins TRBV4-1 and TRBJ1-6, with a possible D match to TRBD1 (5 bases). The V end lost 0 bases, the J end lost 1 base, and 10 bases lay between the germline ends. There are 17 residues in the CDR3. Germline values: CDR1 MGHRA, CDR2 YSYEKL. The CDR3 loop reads CASSQESAGSYNSPLHF. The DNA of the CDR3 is TGCGCCAGCAGCCAAGAATCGGCAGGGTCCTATAATTCACCCCTCCACTTT.

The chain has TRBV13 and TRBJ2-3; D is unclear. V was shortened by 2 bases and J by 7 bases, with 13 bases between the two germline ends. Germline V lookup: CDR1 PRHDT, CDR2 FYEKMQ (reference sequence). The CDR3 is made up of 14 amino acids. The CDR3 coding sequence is TGTGCCAGCAGCTTAAGGGTTAGCTCAAATACGCAGTATTTT. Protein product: CASSLRVSSNTQYF.

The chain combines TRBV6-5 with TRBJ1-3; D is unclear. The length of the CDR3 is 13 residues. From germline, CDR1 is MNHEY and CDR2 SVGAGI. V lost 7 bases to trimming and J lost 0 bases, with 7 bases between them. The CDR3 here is CASTRSSGNTIYF. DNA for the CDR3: TGTGCCAGCACCCGGAGCTCTGGAAACACCATATATTTT.

The CDR3 loop is CASSLRGLDSPLHF. The CDR3 DNA follows: TGTGCCAGCAGCTTAAGGGGGCTGGATTCACCCCTCCACTTT. The chain has TRBV7-2 and TRBJ1-6, with 7 bases that match TRBD1. CDR1 is SGHTA and CDR2 is FQGNSA in the germline V gene. V shed 2 bases, J shed 8 bases, and the junction held 3 bases outside the gene matches. The CDR3 spans 14 residues.

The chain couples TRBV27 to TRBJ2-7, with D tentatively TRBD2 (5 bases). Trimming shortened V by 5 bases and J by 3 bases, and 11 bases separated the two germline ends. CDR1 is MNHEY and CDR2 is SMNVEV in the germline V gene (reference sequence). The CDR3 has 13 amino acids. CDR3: CASSLGRDYEQYF. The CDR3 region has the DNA TGTGCCAGCAGTCTAGGACGGGACTACGAGCAGTACTTC.

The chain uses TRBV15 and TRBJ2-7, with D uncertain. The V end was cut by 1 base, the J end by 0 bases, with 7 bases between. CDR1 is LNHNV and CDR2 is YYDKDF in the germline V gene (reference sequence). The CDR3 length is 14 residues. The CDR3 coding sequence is TGTGCCACCAGCAGAGTGGTATTCTCCTACGAGCAGTACTTC. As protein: CATSRVVFSYEQYF.

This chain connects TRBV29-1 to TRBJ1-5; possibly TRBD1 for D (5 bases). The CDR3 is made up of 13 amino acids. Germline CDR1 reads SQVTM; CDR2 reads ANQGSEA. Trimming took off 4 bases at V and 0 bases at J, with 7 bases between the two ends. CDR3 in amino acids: CSVGRDSNQPQHF. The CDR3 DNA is TGCAGCGTTGGCAGGGATAGCAATCAGCCCCAGCATTTT.

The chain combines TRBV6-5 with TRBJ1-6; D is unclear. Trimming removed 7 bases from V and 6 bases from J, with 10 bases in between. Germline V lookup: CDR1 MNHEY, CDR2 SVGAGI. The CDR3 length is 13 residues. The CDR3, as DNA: TGTGCCAGCATGAGGGCAGTTAATTCACCCCTCCACTTT. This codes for CASMRAVNSPLHF.

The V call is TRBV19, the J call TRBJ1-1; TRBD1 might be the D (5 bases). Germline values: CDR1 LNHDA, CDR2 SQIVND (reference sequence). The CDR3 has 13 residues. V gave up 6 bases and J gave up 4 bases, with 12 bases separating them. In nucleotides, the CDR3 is TGTGCCAGTAGATCGGTCGGGGGCACTGAAGCTTTCTTT. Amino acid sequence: CASRSVGGTEAFF.

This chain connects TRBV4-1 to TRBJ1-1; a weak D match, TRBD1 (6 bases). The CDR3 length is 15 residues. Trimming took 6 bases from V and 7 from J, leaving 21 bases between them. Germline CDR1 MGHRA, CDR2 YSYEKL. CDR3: CASSIMNREGDEAFF. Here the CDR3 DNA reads TGCGCCAGCAGTATTATGAACAGGGAAGGGGATGAAGCTTTCTTT.

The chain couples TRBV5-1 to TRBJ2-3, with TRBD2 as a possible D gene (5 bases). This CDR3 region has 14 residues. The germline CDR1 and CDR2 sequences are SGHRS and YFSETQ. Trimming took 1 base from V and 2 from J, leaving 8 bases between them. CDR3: CASSLWGDTDTQYF. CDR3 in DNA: TGCGCCAGCAGCTTGTGGGGAGACACAGATACGCAGTATTTT. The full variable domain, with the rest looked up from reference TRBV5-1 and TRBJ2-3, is KAGVTQTPRYLIKTRGQQVTLSCSPISGHRSVSWYQQTPGQGLQFLFEYFSETQRNKGNFPGRFSGRQFSNSRSEMNVSTLELGDSALYLCASSLWGDTDTQYFGPGTRLTVL.

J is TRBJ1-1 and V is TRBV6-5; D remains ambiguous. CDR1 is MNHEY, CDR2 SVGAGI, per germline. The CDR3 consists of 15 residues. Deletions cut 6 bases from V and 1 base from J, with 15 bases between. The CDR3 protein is CASSLTTDGNTEAFF. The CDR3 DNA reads TGTGCCAGCAGCCTTACAACCGACGGGAACACTGAAGCTTTCTTT.